Listed below are T cell receptor beta chains from one sample, sequenced in a study of T-cell memory formation after mild COVID-19. Via MiXCR, TCRdb re-called the 5' RACE reads, giving one row per CDR3 protein. The sample includes 300,000 to 400,000 distinct CDR3 sequences, approximately 16% of them seen just once. Sample: PBMCs or a T cell subset sorted from them (not recorded which). The receptors were sampled from a man between 18 and 35 years old who had mild COVID-19 (a few samples of this study predate the infection). Cell type and time point are not known. Both conserved end residues are part of each CDR3. The order of the fields is J gene, clone size, V gene, D gene, CDR3 DNA, CDR3 protein. The D gene is left open where the match is weak. Rows may omit the clone size; those that give it use once, few, many or a size class.

j_gene: TRBJ1-3; abundance: NA; v_gene: TRBV25-1; d_gene: TRBD1; CDR3nt: TGTGCCAGCAGTGAGGGACAGGCCTACTCTGGAAACACCATATATTTT; CDR3aa: CASSEGQAYSGNTIYF
j_gene: TRBJ2-1; abundance: NA; v_gene: TRBV4-3; d_gene: TRBD2; CDR3nt: TGCGCCAGCAGCCTCGGGGGTAGCGGGGGCAATGAGCAGTTCTTC; CDR3aa: CASSLGGSGGNEQFF
j_gene: TRBJ1-1; abundance: few; v_gene: TRBV7-9; d_gene: NA; CDR3nt: TGTGCCAGCAGCTTCGGGGGGGGCACTGAAGCTTTCTTT; CDR3aa: CASSFGGGTEAFF
j_gene: TRBJ2-2; abundance: NA; v_gene: TRBV4-2; d_gene: TRBD2; CDR3nt: TGTGCCAGCAGCCCCCGGGGGGGCATCGGGGAGCTGTTTTTT; CDR3aa: CASSPRGGIGELFF
j_gene: TRBJ2-1; abundance: NA; v_gene: TRBV6-5; d_gene: TRBD2; CDR3nt: TGTGCCAGCAGACATGCGCGGGGGGCCGGTTATGAGCAGTTCTTC; CDR3aa: CASRHARGAGYEQFF
j_gene: TRBJ1-1; abundance: NA; v_gene: TRBV4-2; d_gene: NA; CDR3nt: TGTGCCAGCAGCCCCAGGGCAGCGAACACTGAAGCTTTCTTT; CDR3aa: CASSPRAANTEAFF
j_gene: TRBJ1-5; abundance: NA; v_gene: TRBV7-8; d_gene: NA; CDR3nt: TGTGCCAGCAGCTTAAAACAGCCCAATCAGCCCCAGCATTTT; CDR3aa: CASSLKQPNQPQHF
j_gene: TRBJ2-1; abundance: NA; v_gene: TRBV12-3/TRBV12-4; d_gene: TRBD1; CDR3nt: TGTGCCAGCAGTCTAGGGGGACAGCCCTACAATGAGCAGTTCTTC; CDR3aa: CASSLGGQPYNEQFF
j_gene: TRBJ2-7; abundance: NA; v_gene: TRBV7-2; d_gene: NA; CDR3nt: TGTGCCAGCACGACAAACCGGGACAACTACGAGCAGTACTTC; CDR3aa: CASTTNRDNYEQYF
j_gene: TRBJ2-5; abundance: few; v_gene: TRBV2; d_gene: NA; CDR3nt: TGTGCCACCCTCCAGGGCGGTCAAGAGACCCAGTACTTC; CDR3aa: CATLQGGQETQYF
j_gene: TRBJ2-5; abundance: few; v_gene: TRBV7-9; d_gene: NA; CDR3nt: TGTGCCAGCAGCTTAGACGGGACCCAGTACTTC; CDR3aa: CASSLDGTQYF
j_gene: TRBJ2-5; abundance: few; v_gene: TRBV15; d_gene: NA; CDR3nt: TGTGCCACCAGCAGACAGGGGTCTGGGACCCAGTACTTC; CDR3aa: CATSRQGSGTQYF
j_gene: TRBJ1-5; abundance: few; v_gene: TRBV7-9; d_gene: TRBD1; CDR3nt: TGTGCCAGCAGCCCGAGGGGGCGGAAGGAGCCCCAGCATTTT; CDR3aa: CASSPRGRKEPQHF
j_gene: TRBJ1-1; abundance: NA; v_gene: TRBV5-1; d_gene: TRBD1; CDR3nt: TGCGCCAGCAGCGATCTTCAGGGGGGATTTGGCACTGAAGCTTTCTTT; CDR3aa: CASSDLQGGFGTEAFF
j_gene: TRBJ2-7; abundance: few; v_gene: TRBV7-2; d_gene: TRBD2; CDR3nt: TGTGCCAGCACCCGGGGGGTCTCCTACGAGCAGTACTTC; CDR3aa: CASTRGVSYEQYF
j_gene: TRBJ1-5; abundance: NA; v_gene: TRBV4-3; d_gene: TRBD1; CDR3nt: TGCGCCAGCAGCCAAGATTTTCGACAGGGGTTTAAGCCCCAGCATTTT; CDR3aa: CASSQDFRQGFKPQHF
j_gene: TRBJ2-7; abundance: NA; v_gene: TRBV6-5; d_gene: NA; CDR3nt: TGTGCCAGCAGCCGAGGGACACCGGACTCCTACGAGCAGTACTTC; CDR3aa: CASSRGTPDSYEQYF
j_gene: TRBJ2-3; abundance: few; v_gene: TRBV20-1; d_gene: NA; CDR3nt: TGCAGTGCTAGAGATACGCAGTATTTT; CDR3aa: CSARDTQYF
j_gene: TRBJ1-2; abundance: few; v_gene: TRBV12-3/TRBV12-4; d_gene: NA; CDR3nt: TGTGCCAGCACCCGGCCGGTTGGATATGGCTACACCTTC; CDR3aa: CASTRPVGYGYTF
j_gene: TRBJ2-7; abundance: NA; v_gene: TRBV27; d_gene: NA; CDR3nt: TGTGCCAGCAGTTTATCAGGCAGGGTCGTTAGGTACGAGCAGTACTTC; CDR3aa: CASSLSGRVVRYEQYF
j_gene: TRBJ2-3; abundance: NA; v_gene: TRBV5-1; d_gene: NA; CDR3nt: TGCGCCAGCAGCTTGGGATCGGCAGGAGATACGCAGTATTTT; CDR3aa: CASSLGSAGDTQYF
j_gene: TRBJ2-7; abundance: many; v_gene: TRBV6-5; d_gene: TRBD1; CDR3nt: TGTGCCAGCAGTTACGCCATACCCCTCGGGACAGGGGGCGAGCAGTACTTC; CDR3aa: CASSYAIPLGTGGEQYF
j_gene: TRBJ1-1; abundance: few; v_gene: TRBV5-1; d_gene: NA; CDR3nt: TGCGCCAGCAGCTTGACGTCACCTGTGAACACTGAAGCTTTCTTT; CDR3aa: CASSLTSPVNTEAFF
j_gene: TRBJ2-3; abundance: NA; v_gene: TRBV7-9; d_gene: NA; CDR3nt: TGTGCCAGCAGCCGCGGGGGCCCGACAGATACGCAGTATTTT; CDR3aa: CASSRGGPTDTQYF
j_gene: TRBJ2-5; abundance: NA; v_gene: TRBV4-1; d_gene: NA; CDR3nt: TGCGCCAGCAGCCAACTGGGACTGCAAGAGACCCAGTACTTC; CDR3aa: CASSQLGLQETQYF
j_gene: TRBJ1-2; abundance: NA; v_gene: TRBV6-2/TRBV6-3; d_gene: NA; CDR3nt: TGTGCCAGCAGTTACACGACAGACCTCAACTATGGCTACACCTTC; CDR3aa: CASSYTTDLNYGYTF
j_gene: TRBJ2-7; abundance: NA; v_gene: TRBV4-3; d_gene: NA; CDR3nt: TGCGCCAGCAGCCAAGATCGAGGGGACTACGAGCAGTACTTC; CDR3aa: CASSQDRGDYEQYF
j_gene: TRBJ2-2; abundance: NA; v_gene: TRBV6-2/TRBV6-3; d_gene: NA; CDR3nt: TGTGCCAGCAGGACGGTAAACACCGGGGAGCTGTTTTTT; CDR3aa: CASRTVNTGELFF
j_gene: TRBJ2-6; abundance: NA; v_gene: TRBV9; d_gene: NA; CDR3nt: TGTGCCAGCAGCGTAGAAAGTTCTCTAGCGGGGGCCAACGTCCTGACTTTC; CDR3aa: CASSVESSLAGANVLTF
j_gene: TRBJ2-2; abundance: NA; v_gene: TRBV9; d_gene: NA; CDR3nt: TGTGCCAGCAGCGTAGCGGCAGGGGAATTGGCGCCGGACACCGGGGAGCTGTTTTTT; CDR3aa: CASSVAAGELAPDTGELFF
j_gene: TRBJ2-5; abundance: many; v_gene: TRBV11-2; d_gene: NA; CDR3nt: TGTGCCAGCAGCTTAGTTAGGCCGGGGCGAGAGACCCAGTACTTC; CDR3aa: CASSLVRPGRETQYF
j_gene: TRBJ1-5; abundance: NA; v_gene: TRBV7-9; d_gene: NA; CDR3nt: TGTGCCAGCACCGAGGGAGGGTTTCAGCCCCAGCATTTT; CDR3aa: CASTEGGFQPQHF
j_gene: TRBJ1-1; abundance: NA; v_gene: TRBV20-1; d_gene: NA; CDR3nt: TGCAGTGCTAGAGCTGGACTGAACACTGAAGCTTTCTTT; CDR3aa: CSARAGLNTEAFF
j_gene: TRBJ1-2; abundance: NA; v_gene: TRBV7-2; d_gene: NA; CDR3nt: TGTGCCAGCAGCCCGGTTGGGGGGTCCCCTCCCTATGGCTACACCTTC; CDR3aa: CASSPVGGSPPYGYTF
j_gene: TRBJ2-1; abundance: few; v_gene: TRBV6-5; d_gene: NA; CDR3nt: TGTGCCAGCAGCCACGGGACTGGGGTGGGTGAGCAGTTCTTC; CDR3aa: CASSHGTGVGEQFF
j_gene: TRBJ1-5; abundance: NA; v_gene: TRBV20-1; d_gene: NA; CDR3nt: TGCAGTGCTAGTCTCCGGGGGGCAGGCAATCAGCCCCAGCATTTT; CDR3aa: CSASLRGAGNQPQHF
j_gene: TRBJ1-1; abundance: NA; v_gene: TRBV10-3; d_gene: NA; CDR3nt: TGTGCCATCAGCAGTACGGGGGACACTGAAGCTTTCTTT; CDR3aa: CAISSTGDTEAFF
j_gene: TRBJ2-1; abundance: NA; v_gene: TRBV5-1; d_gene: NA; CDR3nt: TGCGCCAGTCGAGGCTCTCCTAGCTCCTACAATGAGCAGTTCTTC; CDR3aa: CASRGSPSSYNEQFF
j_gene: TRBJ2-3; abundance: many; v_gene: TRBV6-5; d_gene: TRBD2; CDR3nt: TGTGCCAGCAGTTTAGCGGGGGGGTCTACCAAAGATACGCAGTATTTT; CDR3aa: CASSLAGGSTKDTQYF
j_gene: TRBJ2-5; abundance: NA; v_gene: TRBV6-6; d_gene: NA; CDR3nt: TGTGCCAGCAGTGGCCGGGACAACCAAGAGACCCAGTACTTC; CDR3aa: CASSGRDNQETQYF
j_gene: TRBJ1-1; abundance: many; v_gene: TRBV5-1; d_gene: TRBD1; CDR3nt: TGCGCCAGCAGCTTGGGCGACAGGGGGAAAGCTTTCTTT; CDR3aa: CASSLGDRGKAFF
j_gene: TRBJ1-2; abundance: NA; v_gene: TRBV6-2/TRBV6-3; d_gene: TRBD1; CDR3nt: TGTGCCAGCACCGGGACAGGAGGCTACACCTTC; CDR3aa: CASTGTGGYTF
j_gene: TRBJ1-2; abundance: few; v_gene: TRBV6-2/TRBV6-3; d_gene: TRBD1; CDR3nt: TGTGCCAGCAGCCGGACAGGGGGCAGAAGCTATGGCTACACCTTC; CDR3aa: CASSRTGGRSYGYTF
j_gene: TRBJ1-5; abundance: few; v_gene: TRBV4-3; d_gene: TRBD1; CDR3nt: TGCGCCAGCAGCCAAGCTTGGACAGGCACCAATCAGCCCCAGCATTTT; CDR3aa: CASSQAWTGTNQPQHF
j_gene: TRBJ1-2; abundance: NA; v_gene: TRBV6-5; d_gene: NA; CDR3nt: TGTGCCAGCAGTTCGTGGGGGGCGGATGGCTACACCTTC; CDR3aa: CASSSWGADGYTF
j_gene: TRBJ2-5; abundance: many; v_gene: TRBV7-2; d_gene: TRBD2; CDR3nt: TGTGCCAGCAGCCAAAATAGCGGGAAAGAGACCCAGTACTTC; CDR3aa: CASSQNSGKETQYF
j_gene: TRBJ2-5; abundance: many; v_gene: TRBV24-1; d_gene: TRBD1; CDR3nt: TGTGCCACCAGACAGGGGAGTGTCGGGACCCAGTACTTC; CDR3aa: CATRQGSVGTQYF
j_gene: TRBJ1-6; abundance: many; v_gene: TRBV4-1; d_gene: NA; CDR3nt: TGCGCCAGCAGCCACCGAGACACCGACCCTAATTCACCCCTCCACTTT; CDR3aa: CASSHRDTDPNSPLHF
j_gene: TRBJ2-3; abundance: NA; v_gene: TRBV20-1; d_gene: TRBD2; CDR3nt: TGCAGTGCTAGCGTGACTAGCGGGGTTGGAGATACGCAGTATTTT; CDR3aa: CSASVTSGVGDTQYF
j_gene: TRBJ1-1; abundance: many; v_gene: TRBV7-9; d_gene: TRBD1; CDR3nt: TGTGCCAGCAGCTTTCTATTTCCCACAGGGGTCTTGCTTGCTTTCTTT; CDR3aa: CASSFLFPTGVLLAFF
j_gene: TRBJ2-3; abundance: NA; v_gene: TRBV5-1; d_gene: NA; CDR3nt: TGCGCCAGCAGCTTCGGTAGCGGCGCTAGCACAGATACGCAGTATTTT; CDR3aa: CASSFGSGASTDTQYF
j_gene: TRBJ1-5; abundance: many; v_gene: TRBV10-3; d_gene: NA; CDR3nt: TGTGCCATCAGTGAGTCAAGGGGTTGGCATCAGCCCCAGCATTTT; CDR3aa: CAISESRGWHQPQHF
j_gene: TRBJ2-5; abundance: NA; v_gene: TRBV5-1; d_gene: NA; CDR3nt: TGCGCCAGCAGCCTCGGGACACCCCAGGAGACCCAGTACTTC; CDR3aa: CASSLGTPQETQYF
j_gene: TRBJ1-1; abundance: NA; v_gene: TRBV2; d_gene: NA; CDR3nt: TGTGCCAGCAGTAAAGACATAAACACTGAAGCTTTCTTT; CDR3aa: CASSKDINTEAFF
j_gene: TRBJ2-5; abundance: many; v_gene: TRBV6-2/TRBV6-3; d_gene: NA; CDR3nt: TGTGCCAGCAGTCCCGAAGGGGGTAGGGAGACCCAGTACTTC; CDR3aa: CASSPEGGRETQYF